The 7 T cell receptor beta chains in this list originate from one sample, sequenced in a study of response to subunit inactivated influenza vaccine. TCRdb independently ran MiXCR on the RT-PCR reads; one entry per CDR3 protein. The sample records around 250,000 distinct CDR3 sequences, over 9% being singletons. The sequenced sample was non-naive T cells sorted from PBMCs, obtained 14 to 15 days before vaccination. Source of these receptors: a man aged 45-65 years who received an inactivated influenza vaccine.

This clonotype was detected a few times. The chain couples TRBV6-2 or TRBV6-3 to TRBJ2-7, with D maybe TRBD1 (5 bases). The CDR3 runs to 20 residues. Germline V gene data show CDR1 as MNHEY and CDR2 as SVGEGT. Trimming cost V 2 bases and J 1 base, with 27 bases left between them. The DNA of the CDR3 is TGTGCCAGCAGTTACAACATAAAGAAGAATAGGGGCGCCGGTTCCTACGAGCAGTACTTC. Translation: CASSYNIKKNRGAGSYEQYF.

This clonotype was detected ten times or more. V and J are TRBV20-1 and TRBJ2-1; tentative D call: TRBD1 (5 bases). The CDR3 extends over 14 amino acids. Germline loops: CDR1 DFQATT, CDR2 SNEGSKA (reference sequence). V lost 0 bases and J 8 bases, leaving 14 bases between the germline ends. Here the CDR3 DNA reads TGCAGTGCTAGAGATAAATTTTGGGGCGATGAGCAGTTCTTC. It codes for CSARDKFWGDEQFF.

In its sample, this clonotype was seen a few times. CDR3 nucleotide sequence: TGTGCCGCCCGTACGGGAGTAACTGAAGCTTTCTTT. Encoded protein: CAARTGVTEAFF. This chain joins TRBV10-3 and TRBJ1-1; D ambiguous. The CDR3 extends over 12 amino acids. The ends were cut back, 11 bases at V and 5 bases at J, with 15 bases in the middle. Germline V gives CDR1 ENHRY, CDR2 SYGVKD.

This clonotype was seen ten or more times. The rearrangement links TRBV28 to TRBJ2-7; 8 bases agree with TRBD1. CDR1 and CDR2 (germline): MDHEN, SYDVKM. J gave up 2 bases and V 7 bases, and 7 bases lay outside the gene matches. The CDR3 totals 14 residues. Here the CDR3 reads CASKDQGATYEQYF. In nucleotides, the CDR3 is TGTGCCAGCAAAGATCAGGGGGCCACCTACGAGCAGTACTTC.

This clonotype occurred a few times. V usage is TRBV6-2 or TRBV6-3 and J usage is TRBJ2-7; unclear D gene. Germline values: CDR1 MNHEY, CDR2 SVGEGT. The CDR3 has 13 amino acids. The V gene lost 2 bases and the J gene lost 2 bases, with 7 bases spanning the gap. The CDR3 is CASSYQRTYEQYF. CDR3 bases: TGTGCCAGCAGTTACCAACGAACCTACGAGCAGTACTTC.

CDR3 in amino acids: CASGLGDEKLFF. The CDR3 nucleotides are TGTGCCAGCGGTCTAGGGGACGAAAAACTGTTTTTT. The chain carries TRBV12-3 or TRBV12-4 and TRBJ1-4; possible D gene TRBD1, 5 bases. This CDR3 has 12 amino acids. V was shortened by 8 bases and J by 8 bases, with 12 bases between the two germline ends.

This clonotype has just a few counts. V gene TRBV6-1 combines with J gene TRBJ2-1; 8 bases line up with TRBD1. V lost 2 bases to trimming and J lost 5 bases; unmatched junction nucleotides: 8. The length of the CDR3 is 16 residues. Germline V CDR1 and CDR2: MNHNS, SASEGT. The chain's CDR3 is CASSEQGQGANNEQFF. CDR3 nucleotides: TGTGCCAGCAGTGAACAAGGACAGGGCGCCAACAATGAGCAGTTCTTC.